This T cell receptor beta chain appears in the sequencing data of a study of T cell clonality in common variable immunodeficiency. Blood came from CVID subjects not ill and not taking immunomodulatory or immunosuppressive medication. Study-level results: Reportedly, TCR beta sequences from common variable immunodeficiency showed fewer deletions and N-nucleotide insertions. Authors noted CVID clonality's cause needs subpopulation repertoire sequencing.

This clone was found a few times. The antigen is undetermined. The method was immunoSEQ multiplex PCR; TCRdb's version includes in-frame clones alone and lacks a portion of them. The data show around 9,600 clones, with none appearing a single time. Material for sequencing was peripheral blood mononuclear cells. This TCR derives from a human donor with common variable immunodeficiency.

The sequenced CDR3 bases are TGTGCCAGCAGCTTAGCTGTTAACTATGGC. Translating gives CASSLAVNYG. The whole CDR3 protein reads CASSLAVNYGYTF. This chain links TRBV11-2 with TRBJ1-2; D is undetermined. From the germline J gene comes the end of the CDR3, since the read stops 3 residues before it. This CDR3 has 13 residues. V was trimmed by 1 base and J by 1 base, leaving 4 bases between them. Germline V gene lookup returns CDR1 SGHAT and CDR2 FQNNGV.